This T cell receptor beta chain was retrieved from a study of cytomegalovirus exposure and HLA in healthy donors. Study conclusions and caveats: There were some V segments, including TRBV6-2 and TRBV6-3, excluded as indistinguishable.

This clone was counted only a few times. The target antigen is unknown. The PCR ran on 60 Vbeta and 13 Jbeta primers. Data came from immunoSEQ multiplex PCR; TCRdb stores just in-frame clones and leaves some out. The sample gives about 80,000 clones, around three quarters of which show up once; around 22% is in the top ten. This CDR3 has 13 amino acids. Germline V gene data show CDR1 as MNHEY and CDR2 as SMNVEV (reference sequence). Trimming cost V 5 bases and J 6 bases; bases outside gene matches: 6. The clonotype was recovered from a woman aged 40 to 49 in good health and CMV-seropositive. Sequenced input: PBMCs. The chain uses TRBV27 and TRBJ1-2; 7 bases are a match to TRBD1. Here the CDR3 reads CASSIDRVNGYTF. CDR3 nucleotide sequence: TGTGCCAGCAGTATCGACAGGGTTAATGGCTACACCTTC.